Below, 10 T cell receptor beta chains from the same sample are listed, as sequenced in a study of blood T cell repertoires in COVID-19. The table came from immunoSEQ multiplex PCR; TCRdb's copy has only in-frame clones and leaves some out. The data hold 200,000 to 250,000 clones, with about 85% observed a single time. Sequencing used PBMCs or T cells enriched from blood (not recorded which). Receptors were obtained from a man aged 30 to 45 who had recovered from COVID-19.

This chain connects TRBV4-2 to TRBJ1-3, with 7 bases fitting TRBD1. CDR1 is LGHNA, CDR2 YNFKEQ, per germline. V shed 3 bases and J 4 bases; nucleotides not matched to a gene: 9. The CDR3 contains 16 residues. This CDR3 is CASSHTDRISGNTIYF. In DNA, the CDR3 is TGTGCCAGCAGCCACACGGACAGGATAAGCGGAAACACCATATATTTT.

This clone was seen a few times. This sequence joins TRBV15 and TRBJ2-5, with 8 bases fitting TRBD2. The CDR3 totals 17 residues. V lost 5 bases and J lost 0; bases outside the gene matches: 11. Germline loops: CDR1 LNHNV, CDR2 YYDKDF (reference sequence). CDR3 sequence: CATSYARATSDQETQYF. CDR3 DNA: TGTGCCACCAGCTATGCACGGGCGACTAGCGACCAAGAGACCCAGTACTTC.

This clone appeared once. V and J are TRBV28 and TRBJ1-2; D is undetermined. CDR3 length equals 13 residues. With 4 bases removed from V and 7 bases from J, the gap between germline ends came to 13 bases. CDR1 MDHEN and CDR2 SYDVKM come from the germline V gene. CDR3 residues: CASSSAGGGGYTF. The CDR3 DNA follows: TGTGCCAGCAGTTCTGCGGGAGGTGGTGGCTACACCTTC.

This chain uses TRBV25-1 with TRBJ2-3; TRBD1 aligns across 11 bases. Trimming removed 4 bases from V and 5 bases from J; junction bases left unmatched: 2. From germline, CDR1 is MGHDK and CDR2 SYGVNS. This CDR3 contains 14 residues. The CDR3 spells CASSGGQGVDTQYF. In DNA, the CDR3 is TGTGCCAGCAGTGGGGGACAGGGGGTAGATACGCAGTATTTT. Full variable domain (missing parts from reference TRBV25-1 and TRBJ2-3): EADIYQTPRYLVIGTGKKITLECSQTMGHDKMYWYQQDPGMELHLIHYSYGVNSTEKGDLSSESTVSRIRTEHFPLTLESARPSHTSQYLCASSGGQGVDTQYFGPGTRLTVL.

This chain uses TRBV7-2 with TRBJ2-7, with a weak D call TRBD1 (6 bases). The V end lost 4 bases, the J end lost 4 bases, and 17 bases lay between the germline ends. Germline loops: CDR1 SGHTA, CDR2 FQGNSA. The CDR3 runs 15 residues. The CDR3 sequence is CASSSPGQRKYEQYF. The CDR3 bases are TGTGCCAGCAGCTCCCCGGGACAAAGGAAGTACGAGCAGTACTTC. Variable domain in full (rest from reference TRBV7-2 and TRBJ2-7): GAGVSQSPSNKVTEKGKDVELRCDPISGHTALYWYRQSLGQGLEFLIYFQGNSAPDKSGLPSDRFSAERTGGSVSTLTIQRTQQEDSAVYLCASSSPGQRKYEQYFGPGTRLTVT.

This chain links TRBV29-1 with TRBJ1-3; D gene ambiguous. Germline values: CDR1 SQVTM, CDR2 ANQGSEA. V lost 4 bases and J lost 1, with 8 bases in between. This CDR3 spans 13 amino acids. The CDR3 DNA is TGCAGCGTTGTTGCTCGGTCTGGAAACACCATATATTTT. Translating it yields CSVVARSGNTIYF.

The count of this clone is one. CDR3 loop: CASSISWTSGSNEQYF. The CDR3 region has the DNA TGTGCCAGTAGTATATCGTGGACTAGCGGGAGCAACGAGCAGTACTTC. This chain joins TRBV19 and TRBJ2-7; 13 positions match TRBD2. The CDR3 loop spans 16 amino acids. With 2 bases clipped from V and 5 bases from J, the junction kept 6 bases outside the gene matches. In germline, CDR1 is LNHDA, CDR2 SQIVND (reference sequence).

V usage is TRBV24-1 and J usage is TRBJ2-5; D gene unclear. Germline V gene data show CDR1 as KGHDR and CDR2 as SFDVKD. The CDR3 length is 13 residues. The V end lost 3 bases, the J end lost 4 bases, and 8 bases lay between the germline ends. CDR3 residues: CATSDPPGETQYF. CDR3 DNA: TGTGCCACCAGTGATCCGCCGGGAGAGACCCAGTACTTC.

The CDR3 DNA follows: TGCGCCAGCAGTGAAATTGGGAGGCGCTCGGAGACCCAGTACTTC. Protein sequence: CASSEIGRRSETQYF. The J gene is TRBJ2-5, the V gene TRBV10-2; D is perhaps TRBD2 (6 bases). The germline V gene encodes CDR1 WSHSY and CDR2 SAAADI. V was clipped by 3 bases and J by 5 bases, with 16 bases between them. This CDR3 contains 15 residues.

The V and J genes are TRBV2 and TRBJ2-6, with a possible D match to TRBD1 (5 bases). The germline gives CDR1 SNHLY, CDR2 FYNNEI. Trimming pared 1 base from V and 0 bases from J, leaving 7 bases between. The CDR3 is 16 amino acids. The DNA of the CDR3 is TGTGCCAGCAGTGAAGGGGGCAGCTCTGGGGCCAACGTCCTGACTTTC. Amino acid sequence: CASSEGGSSGANVLTF.